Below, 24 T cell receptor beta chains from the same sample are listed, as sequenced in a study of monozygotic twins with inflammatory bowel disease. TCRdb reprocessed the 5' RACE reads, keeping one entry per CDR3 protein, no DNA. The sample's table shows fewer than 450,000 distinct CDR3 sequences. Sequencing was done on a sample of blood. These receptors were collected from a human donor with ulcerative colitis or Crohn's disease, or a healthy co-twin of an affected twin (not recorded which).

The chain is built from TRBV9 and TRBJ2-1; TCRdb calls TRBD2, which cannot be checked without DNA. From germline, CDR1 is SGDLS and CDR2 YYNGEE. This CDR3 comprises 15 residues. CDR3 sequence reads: CASSPRPYLEEVQFF. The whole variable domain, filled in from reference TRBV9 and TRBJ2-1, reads DSGVTQTPKHLITATGQRVTLRCSPRSGDLSVYWYQQSLDQGLQFLIQYYNGEERAKGNILERFSAQQFPDLHSELNLSSLELGDSALYFCASSPRPYLEEVQFFGPGTRLTVL.

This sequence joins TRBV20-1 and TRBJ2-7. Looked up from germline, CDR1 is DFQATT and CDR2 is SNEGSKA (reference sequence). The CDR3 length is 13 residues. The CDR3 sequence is CSAREGTTYEQYF.

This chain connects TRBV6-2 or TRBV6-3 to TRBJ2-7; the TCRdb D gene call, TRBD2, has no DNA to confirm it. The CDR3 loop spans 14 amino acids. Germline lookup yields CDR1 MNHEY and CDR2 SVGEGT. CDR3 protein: CASSSPSGTYEQYF.

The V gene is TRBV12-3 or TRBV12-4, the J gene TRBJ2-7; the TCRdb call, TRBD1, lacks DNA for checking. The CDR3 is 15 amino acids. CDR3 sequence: CASTLDISTGYEQYF.

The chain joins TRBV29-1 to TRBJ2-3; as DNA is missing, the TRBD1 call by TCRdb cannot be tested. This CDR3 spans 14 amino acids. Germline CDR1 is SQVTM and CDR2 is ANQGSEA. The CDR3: CSVEGGRGADTQYF.

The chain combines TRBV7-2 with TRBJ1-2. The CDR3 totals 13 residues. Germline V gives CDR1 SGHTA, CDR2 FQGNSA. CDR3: CASLGRPNYGYTF.

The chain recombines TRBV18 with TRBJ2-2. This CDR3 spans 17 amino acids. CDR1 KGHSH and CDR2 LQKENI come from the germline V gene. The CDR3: CASSPPKTRANTGELFF.

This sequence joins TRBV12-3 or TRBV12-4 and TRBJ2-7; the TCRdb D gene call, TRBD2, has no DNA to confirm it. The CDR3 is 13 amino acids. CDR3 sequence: CASSRPGGVEQYF.

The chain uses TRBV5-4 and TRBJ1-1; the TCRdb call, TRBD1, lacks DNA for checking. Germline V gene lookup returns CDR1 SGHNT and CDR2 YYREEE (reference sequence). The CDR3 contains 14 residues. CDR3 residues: CASSQVSGGTEAFF.

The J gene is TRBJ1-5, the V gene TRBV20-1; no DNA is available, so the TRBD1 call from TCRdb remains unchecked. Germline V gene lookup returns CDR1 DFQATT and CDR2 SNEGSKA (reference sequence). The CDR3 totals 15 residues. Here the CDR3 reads CSARDPGQRNQPQHF.

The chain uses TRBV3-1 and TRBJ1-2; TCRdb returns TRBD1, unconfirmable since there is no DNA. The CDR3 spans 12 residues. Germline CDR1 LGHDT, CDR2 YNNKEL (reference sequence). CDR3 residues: CASSPGTRGYTF.

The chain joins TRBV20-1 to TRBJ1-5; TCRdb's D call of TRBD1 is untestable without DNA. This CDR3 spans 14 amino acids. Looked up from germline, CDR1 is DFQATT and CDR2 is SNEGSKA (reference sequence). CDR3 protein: CSASAGGSSQPQHF.

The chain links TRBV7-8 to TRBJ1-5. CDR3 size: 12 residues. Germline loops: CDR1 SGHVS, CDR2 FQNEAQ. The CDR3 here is CASSLMGQPQHF.

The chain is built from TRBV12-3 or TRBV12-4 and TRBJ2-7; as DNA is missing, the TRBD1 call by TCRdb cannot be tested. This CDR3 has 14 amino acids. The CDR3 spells CASSTGTGVYEQYF.

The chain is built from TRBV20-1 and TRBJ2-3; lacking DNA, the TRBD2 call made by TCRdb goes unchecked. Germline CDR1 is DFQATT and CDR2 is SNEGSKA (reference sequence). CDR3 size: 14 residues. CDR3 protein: CSARGGGAPDTQYF.

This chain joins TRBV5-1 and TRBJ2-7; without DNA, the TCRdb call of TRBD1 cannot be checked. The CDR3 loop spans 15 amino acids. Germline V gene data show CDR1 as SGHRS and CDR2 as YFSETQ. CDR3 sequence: CASSSAGTLENEQYF.

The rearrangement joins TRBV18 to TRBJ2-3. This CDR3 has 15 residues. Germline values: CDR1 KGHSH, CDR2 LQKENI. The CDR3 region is CASSPRVGTTDTQYF.

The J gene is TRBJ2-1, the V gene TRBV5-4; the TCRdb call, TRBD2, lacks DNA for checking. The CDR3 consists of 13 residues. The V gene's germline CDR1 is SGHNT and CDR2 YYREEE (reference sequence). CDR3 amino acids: CASSFLAWDEQFF.

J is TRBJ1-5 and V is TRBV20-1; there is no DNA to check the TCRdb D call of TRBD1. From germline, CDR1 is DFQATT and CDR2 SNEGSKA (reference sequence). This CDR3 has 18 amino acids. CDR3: CSARDSGLGDHPNQPQHF.

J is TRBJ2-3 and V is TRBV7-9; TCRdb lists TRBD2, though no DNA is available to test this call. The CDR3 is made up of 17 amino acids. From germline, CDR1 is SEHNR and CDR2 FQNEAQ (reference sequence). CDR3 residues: CASSLGLRGGWADTQYF.

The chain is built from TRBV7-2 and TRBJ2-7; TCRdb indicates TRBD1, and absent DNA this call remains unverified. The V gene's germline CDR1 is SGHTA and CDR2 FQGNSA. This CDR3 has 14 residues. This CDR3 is CASSKQGVGDEQYF.

The CDR3 sequence: CASSDLSDGSYEQYF. This rearrangement joins TRBV14 to TRBJ2-7. CDR3 length equals 15 residues. Germline V gene lookup returns CDR1 SGHDN and CDR2 FVKESK. Combining the CDR3 with reference TRBV14 and TRBJ2-7 gives the whole variable domain EAGVTQFPSHSVIEKGQTVTLRCDPISGHDNLYWYRRVMGKEIKFLLHFVKESKQDESGMPNNRFLAERTGGTYSTLKVQPAELEDSGVYFCASSDLSDGSYEQYFGPGTRLTVT.

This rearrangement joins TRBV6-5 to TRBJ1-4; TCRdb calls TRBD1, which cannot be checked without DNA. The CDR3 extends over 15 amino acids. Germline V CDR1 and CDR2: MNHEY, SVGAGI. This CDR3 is CASSYYGTGREKLFF.

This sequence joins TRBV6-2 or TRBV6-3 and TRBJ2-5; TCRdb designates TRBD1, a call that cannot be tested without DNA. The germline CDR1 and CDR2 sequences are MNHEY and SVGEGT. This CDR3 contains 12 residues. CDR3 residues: CASSYQGETQYF.